This T cell receptor (beta chain) was identified during a study of regulatory dendritic cells for organ transplantation. Sequencing used immunoSEQ multiplex PCR; TCRdb keeps in-frame clones, though not all of them. The data hold about 10,000 clones, with 75% to 90% observed a single time. Sorted subsets were CFSE-labeled and cultured less than six days with allogeneic dendritic cells. Remarks on this clone: The antigen remains undetermined.

This CDR3 comprises 14 residues. Per germline, CDR1 MNHEY and CDR2 SVGAGI. V dropped 6 bases and J dropped 7 bases, with 18 bases sitting between them. This clonotype originated in a human donor in good health. V gene TRBV6-5 combines with J gene TRBJ1-1; TRBD1 is a possible D gene (5 bases). Source material: memory CD4+ T cells from blood cultured with dendritic cells. Subset indicated: CD45RO+ memory T cells. CDR3 amino acids: CASSRSGGRDEAFF. CDR3 in DNA: TGTGCCAGCAGCCGAAGTGGGGGAAGGGATGAAGCTTTCTTT.